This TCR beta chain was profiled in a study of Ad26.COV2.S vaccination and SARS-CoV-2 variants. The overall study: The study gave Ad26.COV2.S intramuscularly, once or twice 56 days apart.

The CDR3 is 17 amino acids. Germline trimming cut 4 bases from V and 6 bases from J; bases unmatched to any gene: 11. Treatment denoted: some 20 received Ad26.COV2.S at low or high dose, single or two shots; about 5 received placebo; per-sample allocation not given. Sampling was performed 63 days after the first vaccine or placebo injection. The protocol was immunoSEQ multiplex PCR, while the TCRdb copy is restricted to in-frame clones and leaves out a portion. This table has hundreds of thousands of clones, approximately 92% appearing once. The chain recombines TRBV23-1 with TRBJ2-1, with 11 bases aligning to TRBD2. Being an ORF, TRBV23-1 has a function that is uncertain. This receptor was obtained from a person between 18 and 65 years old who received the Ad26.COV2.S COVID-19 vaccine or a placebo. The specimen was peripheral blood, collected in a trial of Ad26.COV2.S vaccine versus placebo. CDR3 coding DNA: TGCGCCAGCAGTCCGGTCAAGACTAGCGGGACGCTCAATGAGCAGTTCTTC. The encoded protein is CASSPVKTSGTLNEQFF.